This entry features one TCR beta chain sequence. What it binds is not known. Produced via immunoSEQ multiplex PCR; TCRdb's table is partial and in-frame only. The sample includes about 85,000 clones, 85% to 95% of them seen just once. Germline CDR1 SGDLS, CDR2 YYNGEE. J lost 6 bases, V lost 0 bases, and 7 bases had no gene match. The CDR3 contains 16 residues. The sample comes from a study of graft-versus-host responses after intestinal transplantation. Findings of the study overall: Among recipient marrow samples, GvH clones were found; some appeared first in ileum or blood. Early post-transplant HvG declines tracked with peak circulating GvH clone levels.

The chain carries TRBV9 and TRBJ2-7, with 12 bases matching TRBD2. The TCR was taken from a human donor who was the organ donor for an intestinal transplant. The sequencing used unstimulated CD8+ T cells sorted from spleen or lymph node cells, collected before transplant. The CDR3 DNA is TGTGCCAGCAGCGTAGGGTCTAGCGGGAGGGCCAGCGAGCAGTACTTC. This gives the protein CASSVGSSGRASEQYF.